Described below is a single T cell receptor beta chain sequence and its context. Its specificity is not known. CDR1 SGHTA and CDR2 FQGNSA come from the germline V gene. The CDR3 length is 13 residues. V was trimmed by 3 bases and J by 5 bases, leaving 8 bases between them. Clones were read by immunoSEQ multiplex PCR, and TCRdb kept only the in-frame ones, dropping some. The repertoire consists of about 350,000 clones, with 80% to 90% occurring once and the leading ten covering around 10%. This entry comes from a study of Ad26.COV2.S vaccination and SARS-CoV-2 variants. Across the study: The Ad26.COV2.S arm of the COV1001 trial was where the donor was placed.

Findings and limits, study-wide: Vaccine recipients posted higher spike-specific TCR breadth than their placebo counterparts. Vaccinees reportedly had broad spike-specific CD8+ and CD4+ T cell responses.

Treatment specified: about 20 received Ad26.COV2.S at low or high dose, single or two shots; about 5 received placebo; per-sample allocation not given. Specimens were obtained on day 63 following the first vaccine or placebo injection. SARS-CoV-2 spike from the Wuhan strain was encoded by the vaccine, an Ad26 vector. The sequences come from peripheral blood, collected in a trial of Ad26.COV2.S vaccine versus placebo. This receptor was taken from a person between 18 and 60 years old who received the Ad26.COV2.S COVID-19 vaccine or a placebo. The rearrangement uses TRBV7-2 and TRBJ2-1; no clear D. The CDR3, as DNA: TGTGCCAGCAGCTTGGGAACCAACAATGAGCAGTTCTTC. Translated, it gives CASSLGTNNEQFF.